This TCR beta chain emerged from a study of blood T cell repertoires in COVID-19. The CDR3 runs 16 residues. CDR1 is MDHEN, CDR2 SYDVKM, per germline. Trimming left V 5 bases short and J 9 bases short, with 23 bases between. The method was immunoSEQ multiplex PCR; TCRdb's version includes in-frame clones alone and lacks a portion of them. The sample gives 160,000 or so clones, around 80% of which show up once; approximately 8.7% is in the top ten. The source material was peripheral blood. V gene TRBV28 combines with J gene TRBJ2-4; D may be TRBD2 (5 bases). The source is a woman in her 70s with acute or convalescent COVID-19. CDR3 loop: CASSPDLIEPPGIQYF. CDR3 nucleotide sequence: TGTGCCAGCAGTCCGGACTTGATCGAACCTCCGGGCATTCAGTACTTC.